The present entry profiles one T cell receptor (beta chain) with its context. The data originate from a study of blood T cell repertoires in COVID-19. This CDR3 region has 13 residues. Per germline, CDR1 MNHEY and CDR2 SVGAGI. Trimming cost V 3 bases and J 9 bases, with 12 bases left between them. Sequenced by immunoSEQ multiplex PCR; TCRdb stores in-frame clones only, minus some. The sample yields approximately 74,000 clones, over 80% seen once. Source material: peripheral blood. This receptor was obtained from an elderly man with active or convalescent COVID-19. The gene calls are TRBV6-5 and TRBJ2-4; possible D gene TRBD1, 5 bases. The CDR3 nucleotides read TGTGCCAGCAGTTATAGCAGGGTCGGCATTCAGTACTTC. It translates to CASSYSRVGIQYF.